This T cell receptor (beta chain) appears in the sequencing data of a study of blood T cell dynamics during melanoma immunotherapy. This CDR3 has 16 residues. The V gene end was trimmed by 0 bases and the J gene end by 7 bases; junction bases not matched to a gene: 4. The germline CDR1 and CDR2 sequences are SGHRS and YFSETQ. Regarding the study as a whole: Unlike progressors, later disease-control patients had W3 repertoires gaining clonality or diversity.

Note on this clone: The antigen is not known.

Here immunoSEQ multiplex PCR was the method, and the copy in TCRdb shows in-frame clones only, minus some. The sample consists of about 15,000 clones, 85% to 90% of them appearing once. Time point in this sample: pre-treatment baseline. This rearrangement joins TRBV5-1 to TRBJ2-3; 14 bases line up with TRBD2. The source material was blood, sampled from a patient treated with checkpoint blockade. This TCR came from a human donor with melanoma. This CDR3 reads CASSLVTSGGGHTQYF. CDR3 bases: TGCGCCAGCAGCTTGGTGACTAGCGGGGGGGGACATACGCAGTATTTT.